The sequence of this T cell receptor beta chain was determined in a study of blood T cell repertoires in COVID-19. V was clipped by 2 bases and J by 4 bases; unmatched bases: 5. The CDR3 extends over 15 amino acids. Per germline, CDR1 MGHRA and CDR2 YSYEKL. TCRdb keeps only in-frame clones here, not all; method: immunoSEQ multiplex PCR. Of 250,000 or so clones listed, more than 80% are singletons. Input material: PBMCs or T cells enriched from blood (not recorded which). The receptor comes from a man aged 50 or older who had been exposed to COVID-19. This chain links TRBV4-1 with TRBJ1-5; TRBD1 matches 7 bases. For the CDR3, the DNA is TGCGCCAGCAGCCAACGGACAGGACTAAATCAGCCCCAGCATTTT. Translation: CASSQRTGLNQPQHF.